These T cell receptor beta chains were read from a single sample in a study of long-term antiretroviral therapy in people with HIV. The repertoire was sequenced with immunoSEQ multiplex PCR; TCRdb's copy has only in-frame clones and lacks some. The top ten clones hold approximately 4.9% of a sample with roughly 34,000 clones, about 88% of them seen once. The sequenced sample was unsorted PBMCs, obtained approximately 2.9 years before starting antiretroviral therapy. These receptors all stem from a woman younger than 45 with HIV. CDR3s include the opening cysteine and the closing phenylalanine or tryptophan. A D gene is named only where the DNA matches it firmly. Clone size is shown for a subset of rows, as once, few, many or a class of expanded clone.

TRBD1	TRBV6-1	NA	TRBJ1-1	TGTGCCAGCGGGACAGGCCTCCTGAACACTGAAGCTTTCTTT	CASGTGLLNTEAFF
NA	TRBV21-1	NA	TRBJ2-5	TGTGCCAGCAGCAAAGTAGCAGACCAAGAGACCCAGTACTTC	CASSKVADQETQYF
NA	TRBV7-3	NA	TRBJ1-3	TGTGCCAGCAGCTTAGATGCTGGGGCTGGAAACACCATATATTTT	CASSLDAGAGNTIYF
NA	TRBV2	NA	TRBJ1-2	TGTGCCAGCAGTGACCTGACAGACATCAGGGGAGGCTACACCTTC	CASSDLTDIRGGYTF
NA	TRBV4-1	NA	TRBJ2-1	TGCGCCAGCAGCCAAGTGTTCGGGAGCTCCTACAATGAGCAGTTCTTC	CASSQVFGSSYNEQFF
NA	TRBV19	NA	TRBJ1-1	TGTGCCAGTAGTATCCGAGCTGAAGCTTTCTTT	CASSIRAEAFF
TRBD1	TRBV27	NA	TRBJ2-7	TGTGCCAGCTCCGGGCTCGGTACAGGGGTAGCCACGCCGCACTTC	CASSGLGTGVATPHF
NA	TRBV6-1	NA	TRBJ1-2	TGTGCCGCGACCCAAACGATGGGAGGCAACTATGGCTACACCTTC	CAATQTMGGNYGYTF
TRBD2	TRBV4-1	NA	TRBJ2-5	TGCGCCAGCAGCCAAGAGTTAGCGGGCGTCCAAGAGACCCAGTACTTC	CASSQELAGVQETQYF
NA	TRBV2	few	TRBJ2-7	TGTGCCACCCAGGGGTCTGACTACGAGCAGTACTTC	CATQGSDYEQYF
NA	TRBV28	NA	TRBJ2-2	TGTGCCAGCAGTTTATTACCAGGGTACACCGGGGAGCTGTTTTTT	CASSLLPGYTGELFF
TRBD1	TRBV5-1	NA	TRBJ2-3	TGCGCCAGCAGCCAAGGGACAGGGAGCGGGACACACACAGATACGCAGTATTTT	CASSQGTGSGTHTDTQYF
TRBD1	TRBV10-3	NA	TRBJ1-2	TGTGCCAGTCTAGGACAGGGGGATGTCGTCTACACCTTC	CASLGQGDVVYTF
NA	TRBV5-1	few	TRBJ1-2	TGCGCCAGCAGCTTGAATGAGGGTAACTATGGCTACACCTTC	CASSLNEGNYGYTF
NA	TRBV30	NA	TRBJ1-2	TGTGCCTGGACAGTCGATAACTATGGCTACACCTTC	CAWTVDNYGYTF
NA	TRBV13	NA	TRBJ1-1	TGTGCCACCCGGTGGGGTAACACTGAAGCTTTCTTT	CATRWGNTEAFF
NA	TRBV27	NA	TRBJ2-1	TGTGCCAGCAGTTTCAGGGTAGGCGGCAGCGATGAGCAGTTCTTC	CASSFRVGGSDEQFF
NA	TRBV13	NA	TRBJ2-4	TGTGCCAGCAGCCCTGGGACAAACATTCAGTACTTC	CASSPGTNIQYF
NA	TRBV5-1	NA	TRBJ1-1	TGCGCCAGCAGCACCCGGACTGAAGAGAACACTGAAGCTTTCTTT	CASSTRTEENTEAFF
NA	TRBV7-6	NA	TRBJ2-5	TGTGCCAGCAGTCTTCGACAGCCTGAACGGTACCAAGAGACCCAGTACTTC	CASSLRQPERYQETQYF
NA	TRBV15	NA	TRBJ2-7	TGTGCCACCAGTACCGAGTTACAATTCCACGAGCAGTACTTC	CATSTELQFHEQYF